A selection of T cell receptor beta chains follows, all from one sample in a study of T-cell memory formation after mild COVID-19. TCRdb re-called the 5' RACE reads with MiXCR, one entry per CDR3 protein. The repertoire holds about 350,000 distinct CDR3 sequences, with 20% to 25% as singletons. Sequenced: PBMCs or a T cell subset sorted from them (not recorded which). The receptors derive from a man aged 18 to 29 who had mild COVID-19 (a few samples of this study predate the infection). Cell type and time point are not known. Both conserved end residues are part of each CDR3. Each record gives: J gene, D gene, clone size, V gene, CDR3 length, CDR3 DNA, CDR3 protein. D genes are given only for firm matches. Only some rows state a clone size, as once, few, many or a class for expanded clones.

j_gene: TRBJ1-6
d_gene: TRBD1
abundance: few
v_gene: TRBV7-2
len: 14
CDR3nt: TGTGCCAGCAGATCGGGACAGGGCATTTATCCCCTCCACTTT
CDR3aa: CASRSGQGIYPLHF

j_gene: TRBJ2-1
d_gene: NA
abundance: NA
v_gene: TRBV5-4
len: 15
CDR3nt: TGTGCCAGCAGCTTGTCCGGGACGTCTTTCGGTGAGCAGTTCTTC
CDR3aa: CASSLSGTSFGEQFF

j_gene: TRBJ2-1
d_gene: NA
abundance: few
v_gene: TRBV27
len: 12
CDR3nt: TGTGCCAGCAGCCAAACCCCCAATGAGCAGTTCTTC
CDR3aa: CASSQTPNEQFF

j_gene: TRBJ2-1
d_gene: NA
abundance: NA
v_gene: TRBV11-3
len: 14
CDR3nt: TGTGCCAGCAGCTCCCAGGGGTTAGGCGATGAGCAGTTCTTC
CDR3aa: CASSSQGLGDEQFF

j_gene: TRBJ1-1
d_gene: NA
abundance: NA
v_gene: TRBV7-2
len: 15
CDR3nt: TGTGCCAGCAGCTTGGGTGGTTACAGGAACACTGAAGCTTTCTTT
CDR3aa: CASSLGGYRNTEAFF

j_gene: TRBJ2-3
d_gene: NA
abundance: few
v_gene: TRBV10-2
len: 13
CDR3nt: TGCGCCAGCAGTGACGGCTTCGGGGATACGCAGTATTTT
CDR3aa: CASSDGFGDTQYF

j_gene: TRBJ2-2
d_gene: NA
abundance: many
v_gene: TRBV5-1
len: 14
CDR3nt: TGCGCCAGCAGCACTGTCGAAGGTTACGGGGAGCTGTTTTTT
CDR3aa: CASSTVEGYGELFF

j_gene: TRBJ2-5
d_gene: NA
abundance: NA
v_gene: TRBV11-2
len: 14
CDR3nt: TGTGCCAGCAGCATGGGGACCGAGCGGGAGACCCAGTACTTC
CDR3aa: CASSMGTERETQYF

j_gene: TRBJ2-1
d_gene: TRBD1
abundance: few
v_gene: TRBV5-1
len: 13
CDR3nt: TGCGCCAGCAGCAAGACAGGGTGGAATGAGCAGTTCTTC
CDR3aa: CASSKTGWNEQFF

j_gene: TRBJ2-1
d_gene: NA
abundance: NA
v_gene: TRBV4-3
len: 11
CDR3nt: TGCGCCAGCAGCCTCGCCCATGAGCAGTTCTTC
CDR3aa: CASSLAHEQFF

j_gene: TRBJ2-5
d_gene: NA
abundance: few
v_gene: TRBV6-4
len: 15
CDR3nt: TGTGCCACCTCGAGAGGGGGACGGCCACAAGAGACCCAGTACTTC
CDR3aa: CATSRGGRPQETQYF

j_gene: TRBJ2-7
d_gene: TRBD2
abundance: NA
v_gene: TRBV12-3/TRBV12-4
len: 13
CDR3nt: TGTGCCAGCAGGCTAGCGGGGACCTACGAGCAGTACTTC
CDR3aa: CASRLAGTYEQYF

j_gene: TRBJ2-1
d_gene: NA
abundance: many
v_gene: TRBV7-9
len: 14
CDR3nt: TGTGCCAGCAGCCTCTCGGCCCGGGGCGATGAGCAGTTCTTC
CDR3aa: CASSLSARGDEQFF

j_gene: TRBJ2-3
d_gene: NA
abundance: few
v_gene: TRBV5-4
len: 13
CDR3nt: TGTGCCAGCGCTAGCCATGGAACAGATACGCAGTATTTT
CDR3aa: CASASHGTDTQYF

j_gene: TRBJ2-3
d_gene: NA
abundance: NA
v_gene: TRBV7-9
len: 14
CDR3nt: TGTGCCAGCAGCGACCTCACAGCCACAGATACGCAGTATTTT
CDR3aa: CASSDLTATDTQYF

j_gene: TRBJ1-1
d_gene: TRBD1
abundance: NA
v_gene: TRBV5-1
len: 16
CDR3nt: TGCGCCAGCATCCCGGGCGACAGGGAGCAGAACACTGAAGCTTTCTTT
CDR3aa: CASIPGDREQNTEAFF

j_gene: TRBJ1-2
d_gene: NA
abundance: many
v_gene: TRBV2
len: 13
CDR3nt: TGTGCCAGCAGTGCACCGGGCGGAGATGGCTACACCTTC
CDR3aa: CASSAPGGDGYTF

j_gene: TRBJ2-1
d_gene: NA
abundance: few
v_gene: TRBV2
len: 11
CDR3nt: TGTGCCAGCCTGGACTACAATGAGCAGTTCTTC
CDR3aa: CASLDYNEQFF

j_gene: TRBJ1-1
d_gene: NA
abundance: NA
v_gene: TRBV19
len: 13
CDR3nt: TGTGCCAGTAGTATAATGGGAAACACTGAAGCTTTCTTT
CDR3aa: CASSIMGNTEAFF

j_gene: TRBJ1-4
d_gene: NA
abundance: NA
v_gene: TRBV10-2
len: 16
CDR3nt: TGCGCCAGCAGTTATAGTCCCGTCGCAACTAATGAAAAACTGTTTTTT
CDR3aa: CASSYSPVATNEKLFF

j_gene: TRBJ1-1
d_gene: NA
abundance: few
v_gene: TRBV7-2
len: 13
CDR3nt: TGTGCCAGCAGTTTTACACTGAACACTGAAGCTTTCTTT
CDR3aa: CASSFTLNTEAFF

j_gene: TRBJ2-7
d_gene: TRBD2
abundance: NA
v_gene: TRBV20-1
len: 13
CDR3nt: TGCAGTGCGAACGGGGGGGCTCAGTACGAGCAGTACTTC
CDR3aa: CSANGGAQYEQYF

j_gene: TRBJ1-3
d_gene: NA
abundance: NA
v_gene: TRBV20-1
len: 13
CDR3nt: TGCAGTGCTAGGGACGTCTCTGGAAACACCATATATTTT
CDR3aa: CSARDVSGNTIYF

j_gene: TRBJ1-1
d_gene: NA
abundance: few
v_gene: TRBV2
len: 13
CDR3nt: TGTGCCAGCAGTGAGTCAGTGAACACTGAAGCTTTCTTT
CDR3aa: CASSESVNTEAFF

j_gene: TRBJ1-6
d_gene: NA
abundance: NA
v_gene: TRBV3-1
len: 15
CDR3nt: TGTGCCAGCAGCCAATCCGATGTGTATAATTCACCCCTCCACTTT
CDR3aa: CASSQSDVYNSPLHF

j_gene: TRBJ1-5
d_gene: NA
abundance: few
v_gene: TRBV28
len: 16
CDR3nt: TGTGCCAGCAGAAGCGAGGGTTCTCCGAGCAATCAGCCCCAGCATTTT
CDR3aa: CASRSEGSPSNQPQHF

j_gene: TRBJ1-6
d_gene: NA
abundance: many
v_gene: TRBV5-1
len: 16
CDR3nt: TGCGCCAGCAGCTTGGCCGGTCCAGAAAATAATTCACCCCTCCACTTT
CDR3aa: CASSLAGPENNSPLHF

j_gene: TRBJ1-1
d_gene: NA
abundance: NA
v_gene: TRBV7-2
len: 16
CDR3nt: TGTGCCAGCAGCTATAGACAAGCGGGCCCCGGAGCTGAAGCTTTCTTT
CDR3aa: CASSYRQAGPGAEAFF

j_gene: TRBJ2-3
d_gene: NA
abundance: few
v_gene: TRBV30
len: 11
CDR3nt: TGTGCCTGGAGTGTCTTGGATACGCAGTATTTT
CDR3aa: CAWSVLDTQYF

j_gene: TRBJ1-1
d_gene: NA
abundance: NA
v_gene: TRBV7-9
len: 13
CDR3nt: TGTGCCAGCAGCCCCGCGGGGACCACTGAAGCTTTCTTT
CDR3aa: CASSPAGTTEAFF

j_gene: TRBJ2-1
d_gene: NA
abundance: few
v_gene: TRBV27
len: 16
CDR3nt: TGTGCCAGCAGTTTAAGGTTCGGCGGCTGGGGCAATGAGCAGTTCTTC
CDR3aa: CASSLRFGGWGNEQFF

j_gene: TRBJ1-2
d_gene: NA
abundance: NA
v_gene: TRBV4-2
len: 19
CDR3nt: TGTGCCAGCAGCCTGTCCCCTTTAGGAGGTCCCGGATTTAACTATGGCTACACCTTC
CDR3aa: CASSLSPLGGPGFNYGYTF

j_gene: TRBJ1-2
d_gene: NA
abundance: few
v_gene: TRBV21-1
len: 16
CDR3nt: TGTGCCAGCAAAGGCGAGAAATTGGCAGAGAACTATGGCTACACCTTC
CDR3aa: CASKGEKLAENYGYTF

j_gene: TRBJ2-3
d_gene: NA
abundance: few
v_gene: TRBV5-1
len: 14
CDR3nt: TGCGCCAGCCATCGGCAGGAAAGCACAGATACGCAGTATTTT
CDR3aa: CASHRQESTDTQYF

j_gene: TRBJ2-3
d_gene: TRBD2
abundance: NA
v_gene: TRBV20-1
len: 16
CDR3nt: TGCAGTGCTAACAGCGGGGGGCTTTCTAGCACAGATACGCAGTATTTT
CDR3aa: CSANSGGLSSTDTQYF

j_gene: TRBJ2-3
d_gene: TRBD2
abundance: NA
v_gene: TRBV4-3
len: 16
CDR3nt: TGCGCCAGCAGCCAAGGAGCGGGGGGGCAGTCTGATACGCAGTATTTT
CDR3aa: CASSQGAGGQSDTQYF

j_gene: TRBJ2-7
d_gene: NA
abundance: few
v_gene: TRBV6-6
len: 14
CDR3nt: TGTGCCAGCAGCCAAGGCTTAAATCCCTACGAGCAGTACTTC
CDR3aa: CASSQGLNPYEQYF

j_gene: TRBJ1-2
d_gene: NA
abundance: once
v_gene: TRBV4-3
len: 15
CDR3nt: TGCGCCAGCAGCCAAGATCGGTCAGCCACAGGTGGCTACACCTTC
CDR3aa: CASSQDRSATGGYTF

j_gene: TRBJ2-7
d_gene: NA
abundance: few
v_gene: TRBV4-3
len: 15
CDR3nt: TGCGCCAGCAGCCAAGATGGCAGGGGCTCCTACGAGCAGTACTTC
CDR3aa: CASSQDGRGSYEQYF

j_gene: TRBJ2-3
d_gene: NA
abundance: few
v_gene: TRBV4-1
len: 15
CDR3nt: TGCGCCAGCAGCCAAGCGGGACCGACCACAGATACGCAGTATTTT
CDR3aa: CASSQAGPTTDTQYF

j_gene: TRBJ2-3
d_gene: TRBD1
abundance: few
v_gene: TRBV9
len: 16
CDR3nt: TGTGCCAGCAGCGTAGATTTGACAGGGGGCTTAAATACGCAGTATTTT
CDR3aa: CASSVDLTGGLNTQYF